At least ten counts were recorded for the clone carrying this T cell receptor beta chain. The source of the sample is a study of early T cells in non-severe SARS-CoV-2 infection. Individual cDNA molecules each received unique molecular identifiers attached to them. TCRdb passed the 5' RACE reads through MiXCR, listing each CDR3 protein once. This repertoire shows 90,000 to 120,000 distinct CDR3 sequences, more than 9.5% found once; its top ten account for 6.5% to 8%. Source material: whole blood. The sequence was collected from an adult who was a healthcare worker with PCR-confirmed SARS-CoV-2 infection or an uninfected control (not recorded which).

CDR3 region: CASSSGQDTEAFF. CDR3 DNA: TGTGCCAGCAGCTCCGGACAGGACACTGAAGCTTTCTTT. The rearrangement joins TRBV5-4 to TRBJ1-1, with TRBD1 matching 7 bases. V gave up 3 bases and J gave up 3 bases; unmatched junction bases: 2. Germline CDR1 and CDR2: SGHNT and YYREEE (reference sequence). The CDR3 is made up of 13 amino acids.